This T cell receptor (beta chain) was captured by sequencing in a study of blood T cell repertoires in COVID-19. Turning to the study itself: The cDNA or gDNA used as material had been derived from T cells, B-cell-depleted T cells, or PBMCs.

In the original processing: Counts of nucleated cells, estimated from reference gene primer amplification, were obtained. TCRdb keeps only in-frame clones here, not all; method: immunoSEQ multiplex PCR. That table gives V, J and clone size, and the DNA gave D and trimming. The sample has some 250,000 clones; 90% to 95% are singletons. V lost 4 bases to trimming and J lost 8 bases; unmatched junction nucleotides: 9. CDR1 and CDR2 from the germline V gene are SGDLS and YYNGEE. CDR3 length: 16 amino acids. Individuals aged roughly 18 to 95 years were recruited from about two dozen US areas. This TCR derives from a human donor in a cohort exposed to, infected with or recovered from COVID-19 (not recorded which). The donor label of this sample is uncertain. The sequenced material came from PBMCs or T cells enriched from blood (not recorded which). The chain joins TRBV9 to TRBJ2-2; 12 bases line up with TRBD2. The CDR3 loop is CASSLTSGGYPGELFF. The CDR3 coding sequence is TGTGCCAGCAGCCTTACTAGCGGGGGGTACCCGGGGGAGCTGTTTTTT. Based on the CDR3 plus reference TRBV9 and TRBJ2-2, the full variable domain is DSGVTQTPKHLITATGQRVTLRCSPRSGDLSVYWYQQSLDQGLQFLIQYYNGEERAKGNILERFSAQQFPDLHSELNLSSLELGDSALYFCASSLTSGGYPGELFFGEGSRLTVL.